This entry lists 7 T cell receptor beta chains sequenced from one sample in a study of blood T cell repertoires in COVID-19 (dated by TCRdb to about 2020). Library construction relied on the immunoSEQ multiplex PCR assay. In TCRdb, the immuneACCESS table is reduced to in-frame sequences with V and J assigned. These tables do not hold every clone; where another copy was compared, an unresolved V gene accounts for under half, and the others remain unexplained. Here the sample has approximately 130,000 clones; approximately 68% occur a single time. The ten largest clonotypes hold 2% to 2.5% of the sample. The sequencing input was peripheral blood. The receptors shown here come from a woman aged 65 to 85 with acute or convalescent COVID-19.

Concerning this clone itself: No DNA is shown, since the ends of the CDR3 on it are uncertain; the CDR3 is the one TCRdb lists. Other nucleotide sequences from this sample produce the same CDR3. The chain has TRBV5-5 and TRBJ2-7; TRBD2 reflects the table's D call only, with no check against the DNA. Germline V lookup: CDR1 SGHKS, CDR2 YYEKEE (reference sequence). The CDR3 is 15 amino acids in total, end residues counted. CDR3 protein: CASSLVASGSYEQYF.

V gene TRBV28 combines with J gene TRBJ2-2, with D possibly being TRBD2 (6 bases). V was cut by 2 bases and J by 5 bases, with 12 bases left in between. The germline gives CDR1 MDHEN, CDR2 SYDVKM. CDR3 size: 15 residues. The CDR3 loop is CASSLVLGGTGELFF. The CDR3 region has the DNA TGTGCCAGCAGTTTAGTCCTGGGGGGAACCGGGGAGCTGTTTTTT.

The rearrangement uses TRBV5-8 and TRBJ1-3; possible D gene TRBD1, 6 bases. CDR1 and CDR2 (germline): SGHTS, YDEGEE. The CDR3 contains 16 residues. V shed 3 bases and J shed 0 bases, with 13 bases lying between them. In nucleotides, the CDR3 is TGTGCCAGCAGCTGGACAGCCTCTTTCTCTGGAAACACCATATATTTT. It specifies CASSWTASFSGNTIYF.

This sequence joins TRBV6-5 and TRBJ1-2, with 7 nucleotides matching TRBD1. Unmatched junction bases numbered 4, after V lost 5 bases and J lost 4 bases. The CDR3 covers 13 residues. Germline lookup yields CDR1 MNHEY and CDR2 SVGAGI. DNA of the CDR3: TGTGCCAGCAGTCCGGGACAGCTCTATGGCTACACCTTC. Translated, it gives CASSPGQLYGYTF.

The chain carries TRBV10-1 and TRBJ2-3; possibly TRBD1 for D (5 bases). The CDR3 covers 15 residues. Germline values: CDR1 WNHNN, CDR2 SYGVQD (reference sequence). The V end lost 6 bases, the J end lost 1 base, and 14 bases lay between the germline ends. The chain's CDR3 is CASSATGSRTDTQYF. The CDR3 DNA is TGCGCCAGCAGCGCAACAGGCTCCCGCACAGATACGCAGTATTTT.

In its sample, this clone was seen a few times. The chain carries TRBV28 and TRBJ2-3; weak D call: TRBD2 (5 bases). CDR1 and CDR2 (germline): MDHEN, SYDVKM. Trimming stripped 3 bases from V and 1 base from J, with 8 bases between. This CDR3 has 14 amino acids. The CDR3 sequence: CASSFMGGTDTQYF. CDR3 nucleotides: TGTGCCAGCAGTTTCATGGGAGGCACAGATACGCAGTATTTT.

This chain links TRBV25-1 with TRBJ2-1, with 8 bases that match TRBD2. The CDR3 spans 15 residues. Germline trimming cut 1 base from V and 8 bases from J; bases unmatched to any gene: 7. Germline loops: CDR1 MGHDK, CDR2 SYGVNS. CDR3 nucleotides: TGTGCCAGCAGTGAATTGGTCGGGAGGGAGGATGAGCAGTTCTTC. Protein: CASSELVGREDEQFF.